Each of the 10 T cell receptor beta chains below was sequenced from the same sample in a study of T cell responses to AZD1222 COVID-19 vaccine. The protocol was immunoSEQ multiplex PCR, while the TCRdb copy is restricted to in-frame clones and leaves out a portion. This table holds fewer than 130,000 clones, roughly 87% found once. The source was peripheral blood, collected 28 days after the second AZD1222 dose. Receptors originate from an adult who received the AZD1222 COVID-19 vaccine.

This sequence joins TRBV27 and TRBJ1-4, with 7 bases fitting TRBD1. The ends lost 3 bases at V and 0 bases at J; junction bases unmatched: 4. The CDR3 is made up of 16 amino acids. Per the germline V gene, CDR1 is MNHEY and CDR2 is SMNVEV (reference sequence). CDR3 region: CASSLGTDATNEKLFF. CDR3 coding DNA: TGTGCCAGCAGTTTGGGGACAGATGCAACTAATGAAAAACTGTTTTTT.

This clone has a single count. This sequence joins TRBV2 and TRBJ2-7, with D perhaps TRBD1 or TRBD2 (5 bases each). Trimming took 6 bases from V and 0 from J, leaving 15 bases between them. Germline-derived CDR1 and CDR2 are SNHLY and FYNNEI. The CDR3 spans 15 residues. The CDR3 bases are TGTGCCAGCAGGAGGGACGGACTTAGCTCCTACGAGCAGTACTTC. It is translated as CASRRDGLSSYEQYF.

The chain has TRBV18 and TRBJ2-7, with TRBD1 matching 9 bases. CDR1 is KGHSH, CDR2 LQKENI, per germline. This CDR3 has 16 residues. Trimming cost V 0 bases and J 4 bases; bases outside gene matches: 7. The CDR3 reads CASSPPGQDRGYEQYF. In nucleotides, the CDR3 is TGTGCCAGCTCACCACCGGGACAGGACAGGGGATACGAGCAGTACTTC.

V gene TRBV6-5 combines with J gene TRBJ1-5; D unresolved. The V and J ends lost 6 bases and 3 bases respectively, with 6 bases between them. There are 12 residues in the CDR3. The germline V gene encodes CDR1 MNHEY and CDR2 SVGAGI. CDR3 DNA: TGTGCCAGCAGGGGGTCCAATCAGCCCCAGCATTTT. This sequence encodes CASRGSNQPQHF.

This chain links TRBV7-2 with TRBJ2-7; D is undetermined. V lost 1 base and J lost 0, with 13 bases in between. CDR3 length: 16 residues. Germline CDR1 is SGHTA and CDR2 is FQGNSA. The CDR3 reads CASSLVPVRSSYEQYF. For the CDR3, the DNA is TGTGCCAGCAGCTTAGTTCCGGTTCGAAGCTCCTACGAGCAGTACTTC.

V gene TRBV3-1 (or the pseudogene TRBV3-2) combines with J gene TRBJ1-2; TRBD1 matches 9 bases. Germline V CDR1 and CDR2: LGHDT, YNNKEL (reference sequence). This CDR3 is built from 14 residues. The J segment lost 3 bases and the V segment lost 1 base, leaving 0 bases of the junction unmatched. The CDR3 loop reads CASSQGTGDYGYTF. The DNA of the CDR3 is TGTGCCAGCAGCCAAGGGACAGGGGACTATGGCTACACCTTC.

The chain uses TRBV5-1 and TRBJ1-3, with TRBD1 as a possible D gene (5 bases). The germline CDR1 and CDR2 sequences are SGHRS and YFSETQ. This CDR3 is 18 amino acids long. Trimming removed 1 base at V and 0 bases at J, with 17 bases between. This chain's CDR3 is CASSLLGKEGLSGNTIYF. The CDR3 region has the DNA TGCGCCAGCAGCTTGTTGGGGAAGGAGGGGCTCTCTGGAAACACCATATATTTT.

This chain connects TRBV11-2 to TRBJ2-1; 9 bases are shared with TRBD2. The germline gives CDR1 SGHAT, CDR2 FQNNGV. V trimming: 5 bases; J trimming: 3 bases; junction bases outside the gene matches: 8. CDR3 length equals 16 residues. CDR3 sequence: CASSRGASGNYNEQFF. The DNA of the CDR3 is TGTGCCAGCAGCCGCGGGGCTAGCGGGAACTACAATGAGCAGTTCTTC.

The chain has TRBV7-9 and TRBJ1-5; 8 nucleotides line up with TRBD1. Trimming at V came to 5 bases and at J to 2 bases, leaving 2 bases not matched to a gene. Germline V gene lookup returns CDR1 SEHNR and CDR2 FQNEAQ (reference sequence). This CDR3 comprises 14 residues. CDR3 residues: CASSPGQGNQPQHF. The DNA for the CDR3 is TGTGCCAGCAGCCCGGGACAGGGCAATCAGCCCCAGCATTTT.

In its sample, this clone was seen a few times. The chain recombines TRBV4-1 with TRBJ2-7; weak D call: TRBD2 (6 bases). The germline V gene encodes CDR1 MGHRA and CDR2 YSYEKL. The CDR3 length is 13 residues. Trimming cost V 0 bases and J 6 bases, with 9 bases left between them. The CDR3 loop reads CASSQERGGEQYF. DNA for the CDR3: TGCGCCAGCAGCCAAGAGAGGGGAGGCGAGCAGTACTTC.